This T cell receptor beta chain is drawn from a study of blood T cell repertoires in COVID-19. Study summary: COVID-19 samples, acute and convalescent, were from the United States, Italy and Spain.

This table comes from immunoSEQ multiplex PCR, and its TCRdb copy is limited to in-frame clones, with some not included. Of about 170,000 clones listed, 86% are singletons. V was cut by 5 bases and J by 4 bases, with 18 bases left in between. The CDR3 runs 16 residues. Germline V gene data show CDR1 as SGHTA and CDR2 as FQGNSA. The sequence was obtained from an elderly woman in a cohort sampled during active or convalescent COVID-19. Sequencing was carried out using peripheral blood. The rearrangement joins TRBV7-2 to TRBJ1-5; D possibly corresponds to TRBD1 (6 bases). The CDR3 coding sequence is TGTGCCAGCAGCCCTATGGGGGGGGCGATGAATCAGCCCCAGCATTTT. Amino acid sequence: CASSPMGGAMNQPQHF.